This T cell receptor (beta chain) was sequenced during a study of blood T cell repertoires in COVID-19. Study-wide background: Sources were T cells, B-cell-depleted T cells, or PBMCs; the material itself was cDNA or gDNA.

Only in-frame clones appear in the TCRdb table, and some are missing; sequencing was by immunoSEQ multiplex PCR. Of 250,000 or so clones listed, around three quarters were seen once; the top ten hold 2.5% to 4%. The sample consisted of peripheral blood. This TCR derives from an elderly woman with acute or convalescent COVID-19.

The CDR3 sequence is CASSLQQGSYGYTF. CDR3 bases: TGTGCCAGCTCACTGCAGCAGGGTAGCTATGGCTACACCTTC. The chain employs TRBV18 and TRBJ1-2; D might be TRBD1 (5 bases). The CDR3 covers 14 residues. Between the trimmed V and J ends, which lost 4 bases and 4 bases, there was a span of 13 bases. Per germline, CDR1 KGHSH and CDR2 LQKENI.